Below, one T cell receptor (beta chain) is given with its context. Its antigen is still unknown. This entry is derived from a study of OX40 agonist ivuxolimab in advanced cancers. Whole-study results and caveats: Among the lowest levels of clonal expansion were found in partial responders at 0.1-3.0 mg/kg.

Researchers took blood at baseline, on cycle 4 day 1, and on cycle 7 day 1. The V and J ends lost 3 bases and 5 bases respectively, with 4 bases between them. CDR3 length equals 11 residues. Germline CDR1 is GTSNPN and CDR2 is SVGIG (reference sequence). Profiled with immunoSEQ multiplex PCR; TCRdb holds only in-frame clones, not every one. This sample has around 66,000 clones, with 85% found just once. The V call is TRBV30, the J call TRBJ1-4; D not resolved. The sample was CD4+ or CD8+ T cells sorted from blood, taken in a trial of the OX40 agonist ivuxolimab. This clonotype was obtained from an adult with an advanced solid tumor such as melanoma, head and neck, liver or kidney cancer. The CDR3 DNA sequence: TGTGCCTGGAGGCTAAATGAAAAACTGTTTTTT. It yields the protein CAWRLNEKLFF.